A selection of T cell receptor beta chains follows, all from one sample in a study of blood T cell repertoires in COVID-19. Sequencing was performed with immunoSEQ multiplex PCR; in TCRdb, only in-frame clones are kept and a portion is missing. The table includes tens of thousands of clones, about 87% detected once. The sample taken for sequencing was peripheral blood. These receptors all come from a middle-aged man with COVID-19, enrolled during active disease. Both conserved end residues are part of each CDR3. Each record gives: J gene, D gene, clone size, V gene, CDR3 DNA, CDR3 protein. The D gene is left open where the match is weak. A row's size may be missing; if present it is once, few, many or a size class.

TRBJ2-5 - - TRBV13 TGTGCCAGCCAGCACGAATACAGCCCCAAGGAGACCCAGTACTTC CASQHEYSPKETQYF
TRBJ1-1 - - TRBV6-5 TGTGCCAGCAGCGCGAAAACAGGCGGGGGAACTGAAGCTTTCTTT CASSAKTGGGTEAFF
TRBJ2-5 - - TRBV4-2 TGTGCCAGCAGCCAAGTTGTCAGGTCCCAAGAGACCCAGTACTTC CASSQVVRSQETQYF
TRBJ1-3 - - TRBV28 TGTGCCAGCAGTTTAAGCAGGGTTGGAAACACCATATATTTT CASSLSRVGNTIYF
TRBJ1-1 TRBD1 - TRBV30 TGTGCCTGGAGTGTACCGGGACAGGGGAGGACTGAAGCTTTCTTT CAWSVPGQGRTEAFF
TRBJ2-3 - - TRBV10-3 TGTGCCATCAGTGAGTCGGCAGGTAGCACAGATACGCAGTATTTT CAISESAGSTDTQYF
TRBJ1-6 - once TRBV6-5 TGTGCCAGCAGCTTAGGACAGAATAATTCACCCCTCCACTTT CASSLGQNNSPLHF
TRBJ1-4 - - TRBV19 TGTGCCAGTAGACAAGGCGAGGCAACTAATGAAAAACTGTTTTTT CASRQGEATNEKLFF
TRBJ2-1 - - TRBV7-8 TGTGCCAGCACGAAATCTAGGAGCTCCTACAATGAGCAGTTCTTC CASTKSRSSYNEQFF
TRBJ1-1 TRBD1 - TRBV5-6 TGTGCCAGCAGCCTTCCACCGGGACAGGGGAACACTGAAGCTTTCTTT CASSLPPGQGNTEAFF
TRBJ2-2 TRBD1 - TRBV27 TGTGCCAGCAGTCCTGGACAGGGTACCGGGGAGCTGTTTTTT CASSPGQGTGELFF
TRBJ1-5 - - TRBV24-1 TGTGCCACCAGTGATCCCAGGGCTAGTCAGCCCCAGCATTTT CATSDPRASQPQHF
TRBJ1-1 - once TRBV11-3 TGTGCCAGCAGCTTAGATACCCGGGGGGGCACTGAAGCTTTCTTT CASSLDTRGGTEAFF
TRBJ1-2 TRBD1 - TRBV11-3 TGTGCCAGCAGCTCTGGCACAGGGGGCTTTGGCTACACCTTC CASSSGTGGFGYTF
TRBJ1-1 - - TRBV5-6 TGTGCCAGCAGCTTGGCGGGTAACACTGAAGCTTTCTTT CASSLAGNTEAFF
TRBJ2-4 TRBD1 few TRBV13 TGTGCCAGCAGCCCTAGGACAGGGATGAACATTCAGTACTTC CASSPRTGMNIQYF
TRBJ2-2 TRBD2 - TRBV2 TGTGCCAGCAGTGACGGTAGCGGGGGCTCACTTCCCCGGGAGCTGTTTTTT CASSDGSGGSLPRELFF
TRBJ2-1 TRBD2 - TRBV30 TGTGCCTGGAGTGTAAAGTATACTAGCGGTAGAAAGGGGGCCTACAATGAGCAGTTCTTC CAWSVKYTSGRKGAYNEQFF
TRBJ1-1 TRBD1 once TRBV19 TGTGCCAGTAGTATAAACAGGGGCCCGAACACTGAAGCTTTCTTT CASSINRGPNTEAFF
TRBJ1-4 - few TRBV6-5 TGTGCCAGCAGTCCCCGGGACAAGACTTATGAAAAACTGTTTTTT CASSPRDKTYEKLFF
TRBJ1-2 TRBD1 - TRBV29-1 TGCAGCGTAATACTTGACAGGGGGAAGAATGGCTACACCTTC CSVILDRGKNGYTF
TRBJ2-7 - few TRBV19 TGTGCCAGTGCTCCGGGGATCTCCTACGAGCAGTACTTC CASAPGISYEQYF
TRBJ2-7 TRBD1 - TRBV7-6 TGTGCCAGCAGCTCCATCCCGGGACAGTCTGGTGTCGAGCAGTACTTC CASSSIPGQSGVEQYF
TRBJ1-5 - - TRBV7-8 TGTGCCAGCAGCTTAGGGGCCTTGGGGGACTACAATCAGCCCCAGCATTTT CASSLGALGDYNQPQHF
TRBJ2-7 TRBD2 once TRBV28 TGTGCCAGCAGACCGCCCGGGACTAGCGCGGGTCAGTACTTC CASRPPGTSAGQYF
TRBJ1-2 TRBD1 - TRBV30 TGTGCCTGGGCCAGACAGGGATGGAATTATGGCTACACCTTC CAWARQGWNYGYTF
TRBJ2-5 - - TRBV30 TGTGCCTGGAGTTACGGGGTGGAGACCCAGTACTTC CAWSYGVETQYF
TRBJ1-1 TRBD1 - TRBV5-1 TGCGCCAGCAGCAATACAGGGGCCGGGGTAGCTTTCTTT CASSNTGAGVAFF
TRBJ1-2 - - TRBV4-1 TGCGCCAGCAGCCGGACCGGGGTACTGACCTATGGCTACACCTTC CASSRTGVLTYGYTF
TRBJ1-2 - - TRBV7-8 TGTGCCAGCAGCTTAAGGGGGGGCGAGTTCTATGGCTACACCTTC CASSLRGGEFYGYTF
TRBJ1-1 - - TRBV7-9 TGTGCCAGCAGCTTACTACCTTCTCCGGGACAACGGAACACTGAAGCTTTCTTT CASSLLPSPGQRNTEAFF
TRBJ2-1 - - TRBV5-4 TGTGCCAGCACCTTTAGAGGGGGGGACTACAATGAGCAGTTCTTC CASTFRGGDYNEQFF
TRBJ2-2 TRBD2 once TRBV5-1 TGCGCCAGCAGTTCTGGACTAGCGGGGGGGCGGACCGGGGAGCTGTTTTTT CASSSGLAGGRTGELFF
TRBJ2-3 - - TRBV10-2 TGCGCCAGCAGTGATCGGACAAGAGAAGCCACAGATACGCAGTATTTT CASSDRTREATDTQYF
TRBJ1-3 - - TRBV15 TGTGCCACCAGCAGACAGAACGGAGTCAACGGAAACACCATATATTTT CATSRQNGVNGNTIYF
TRBJ1-5 TRBD1 - TRBV27 TGTGCCAGCAGTTTTAAGAGTCCGGGACAGGGGGCGGTTCAGCCCCAGCATTTT CASSFKSPGQGAVQPQHF
TRBJ1-5 - - TRBV12-3/TRBV12-4 TGTGCCAGCAGCCGACAGGGCAATCAGCCCCAGCATTTT CASSRQGNQPQHF
TRBJ2-1 TRBD1 - TRBV5-1 TGCGCCAGCAGCTTGGGACAGGGGGCAGACAATGAGCAGTTCTTC CASSLGQGADNEQFF
TRBJ1-2 - - TRBV6-5 TGTGCCAGCAGTTACTTTCACCTGGGGGGGCAGGATGGCTACACCTTC CASSYFHLGGQDGYTF
TRBJ2-1 - - TRBV2 TGTGCCAGCAGAGGAGGGATGACCTACAATGAGCAGTTCTTC CASRGGMTYNEQFF
TRBJ1-1 - - TRBV7-3 TGTGCCAGCAGCTTAGGGTTAGGGGAGGCTGAAGCTTTCTTT CASSLGLGEAEAFF
TRBJ2-7 - - TRBV6-5 TGTGCCAGCAGTAAAAGTTCGACAGGAGCCTACGAGCAGTACTTC CASSKSSTGAYEQYF